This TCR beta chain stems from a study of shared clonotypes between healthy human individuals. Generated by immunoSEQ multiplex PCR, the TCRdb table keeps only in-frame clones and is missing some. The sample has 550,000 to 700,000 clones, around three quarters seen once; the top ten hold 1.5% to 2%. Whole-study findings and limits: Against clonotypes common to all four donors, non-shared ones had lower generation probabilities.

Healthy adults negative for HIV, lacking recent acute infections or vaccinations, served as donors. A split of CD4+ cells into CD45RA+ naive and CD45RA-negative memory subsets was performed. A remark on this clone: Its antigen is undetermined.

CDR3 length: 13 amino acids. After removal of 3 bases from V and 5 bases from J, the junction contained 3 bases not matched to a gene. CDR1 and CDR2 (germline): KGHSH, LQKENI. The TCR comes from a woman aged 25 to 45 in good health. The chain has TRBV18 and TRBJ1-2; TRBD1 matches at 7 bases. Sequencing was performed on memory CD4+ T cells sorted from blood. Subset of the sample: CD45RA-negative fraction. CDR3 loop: CASSPDREYGYTF. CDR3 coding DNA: TGTGCCAGCTCACCCGACAGGGAGTATGGCTACACCTTC.